Sequencing of this T cell receptor beta chain was carried out in a study of cytotoxic CD8 clonotypes in ibrutinib-treated CLL. Turning to the study itself: Once patients had received a median around 12 months of treatment, range 6 to 36, response samples were obtained.

This CDR3 region has 14 residues. The germline gives CDR1 SGHAT, CDR2 FQNNGV. Trimming removed 1 base from V and 4 bases from J, with 10 bases in between. Produced via immunoSEQ multiplex PCR; TCRdb's table is partial and in-frame only. The sample carries about 45,000 clones, under 80% recorded once. The rearrangement links TRBV11-2 to TRBJ2-5; D call uncertain. Here the sequenced sample was PBMCs, taken after 24 months of ibrutinib treatment. The TCR was taken from a human donor with chronic lymphocytic leukemia. The DNA of the CDR3 is TGTGCCAGCAGCTTAGTCCTAAGTGGAGAGACCCAGTACTTC. Amino acid sequence: CASSLVLSGETQYF.